Many counts were recorded for the clone carrying this T cell receptor (beta chain). What it binds is unknown. MiXCR was run by TCRdb on the 5' RACE reads, yielding one entry per CDR3 protein. The data hold 120,000 to 150,000 distinct CDR3 sequences, with 3.5% observed a single time. Each donor (without exception) was a healthy Caucasian. This CDR3 region has 16 residues. The germline CDR1 and CDR2 sequences are SQVTM and ANQGSEA. Losses at the gene ends were 4 bases for V and 3 bases for J; bases not matched to a gene: 12. The data were obtained in a study of identical twins. The study's findings and limits: For cord blood, abundant beta clonotypes had fewer insertions, unlike memory repertoires, which showed none. Conclusions were drawn cross-sectionally by statistical analysis, without following the same donors.

The chain carries TRBV29-1 and TRBJ2-1, with 7 bases matching TRBD2. The source is a man aged 18 to 30 in good health. What was sequenced was memory T cells sorted from blood. The CDR3 DNA sequence: TGCAGCGTTGGGTGGGTAGCCGGGGGGTTCTACAATGAGCAGTTCTTC. Residues: CSVGWVAGGFYNEQFF.